Listed below are T cell receptor beta chains from one sample, sequenced in a study of technical replicates of blood from several donors. The assay was immunoSEQ multiplex PCR, and TCRdb's table has in-frame clones only and misses some. The sample includes some 74,000 clones, around 90% of them seen just once. Material for sequencing was T cells isolated from PBMCs. Receptors originate from a human donor in good health. The CDR3 runs from the conserved cysteine through the conserved F or W. A D gene is named only where the DNA matches it firmly. Clone size, where shown, is once, few, many, or a class for clones that have expanded.

>-|TRBJ2-3|15|TRBV4-3|-
TGCGCCAGCAGCCAAGTCGCGGGTGGCGCAGATACGCAGTATTTT
CASSQVAGGADTQYF
>-|TRBJ1-2|13|TRBV10-3|-
TGTGCCATCAAAAAGCCAGGCAACTATGGCTACACCTTC
CAIKKPGNYGYTF
>-|TRBJ2-5|14|TRBV11-3|TRBD1
TGTGCCAGCAGCTTAGGACAGGGGAGAGAGACCCAGTACTTC
CASSLGQGRETQYF
>-|TRBJ2-5|11|TRBV20-1|-
TGCAGTGCTGTCCGCTCCGGGACCCAGTACTTC
CSAVRSGTQYF
>-|TRBJ2-3|19|TRBV11-3|TRBD2
TGTGCCAGCAGCTTAGCCCGGGATAGCGGGAGTCTCAGCACAGATACGCAGTATTTT
CASSLARDSGSLSTDTQYF
>-|TRBJ2-7|14|TRBV7-8|-
TGTGCCAGCTTGGGGAGTCGTAATGGTTTCGAGCAGTACTTC
CASLGSRNGFEQYF
>-|TRBJ1-1|17|TRBV19|-
TGTGCCAGTCGTTTGACATATGTCGAACCCCCGAACACTGAAGCTTTCTTT
CASRLTYVEPPNTEAFF
>-|TRBJ1-2|13|TRBV4-2|TRBD1
TGTGCCAGCAGGGAGACAGGGGCCATCGGCTACACCTTC
CASRETGAIGYTF
>-|TRBJ2-1|16|TRBV7-3|TRBD2
TGTGCCAGCAGCTCCCAGCGGGAGGGCCGCTACAATGAGCAGTTCTTC
CASSSQREGRYNEQFF
>-|TRBJ2-1|14|TRBV7-3|-
TGTGCCAGCAGCTTACTTGCTAGCACAGATGAGCAGTTCTTC
CASSLLASTDEQFF
>-|TRBJ2-3|17|TRBV28|-
TGTGCCAGCAGTGCCTTGGGAGGCACACCTAGCACAGATACGCAGTATTTT
CASSALGGTPSTDTQYF
>-|TRBJ2-1|13|TRBV19|-
TGTGCCAGTAACGCCGGACAGTACAATGAGCAGTTCTTC
CASNAGQYNEQFF
>-|TRBJ1-1|14|TRBV18|-
TGTGCCAGCTCACCATCACTGATGAACACTGAAGCTTTCTTT
CASSPSLMNTEAFF
>-|TRBJ1-1|14|TRBV5-1|-
TGCGCCAGCAGCAACAGGGATTCCTACACTGAAGCTTTCTTT
CASSNRDSYTEAFF
>-|TRBJ2-1|15|TRBV4-3|-
TGCGCCAGCAGCCAAGGGGCTTATCAAGGCAATGAGCAGTTCTTC
CASSQGAYQGNEQFF
>-|TRBJ2-7|15|TRBV7-9|-
TGTGCCAGCAGCTTAAAACAGAGTGAATCCTACGAGCAGTACTTC
CASSLKQSESYEQYF
>once|TRBJ2-5|16|TRBV5-1|TRBD2
TGCGCCAGCAGCTTGGAGGGACTAGCGACGCGGGAGACCCAGTACTTC
CASSLEGLATRETQYF
>-|TRBJ1-1|13|TRBV7-2|TRBD1
TGTGCCAGCAGCCTCAGGGGGTACACTGAAGCTTTCTTT
CASSLRGYTEAFF
>-|TRBJ1-3|16|TRBV5-1|-
TGCGCCAGCAGCCTTATCGGCACAGGGCCTGGAAACACCATATATTTT
CASSLIGTGPGNTIYF
>-|TRBJ1-1|15|TRBV5-4|-
TGTGCCAGCAGCTTGGGGCAGGGGATGAACACTGAAGCTTTCTTT
CASSLGQGMNTEAFF
>-|TRBJ1-1|14|TRBV7-9|-
TGTGCCAGCAGCTTATCACGGGGTATCTCTGAAGCTTTCTTT
CASSLSRGISEAFF
>-|TRBJ2-2|14|TRBV10-3|-
TGTGCCATCAGTAACGCCGGGGGTAGCGGGGAGCTGTTTTTT
CAISNAGGSGELFF
>-|TRBJ2-7|15|TRBV10-3|-
TGTGCCATCAGGACCAACCGGGATCCCGCCTACGAGCAGTACTTC
CAIRTNRDPAYEQYF
>-|TRBJ1-1|14|TRBV7-2|-
TGTGCCAGCAGCTTGGGACACCTGAACACTGAAGCTTTCTTT
CASSLGHLNTEAFF
>-|TRBJ2-1|11|TRBV21-1|-
TGTGCCAGCGGAAACCGGGACATTCAGTTCTTC
CASGNRDIQFF